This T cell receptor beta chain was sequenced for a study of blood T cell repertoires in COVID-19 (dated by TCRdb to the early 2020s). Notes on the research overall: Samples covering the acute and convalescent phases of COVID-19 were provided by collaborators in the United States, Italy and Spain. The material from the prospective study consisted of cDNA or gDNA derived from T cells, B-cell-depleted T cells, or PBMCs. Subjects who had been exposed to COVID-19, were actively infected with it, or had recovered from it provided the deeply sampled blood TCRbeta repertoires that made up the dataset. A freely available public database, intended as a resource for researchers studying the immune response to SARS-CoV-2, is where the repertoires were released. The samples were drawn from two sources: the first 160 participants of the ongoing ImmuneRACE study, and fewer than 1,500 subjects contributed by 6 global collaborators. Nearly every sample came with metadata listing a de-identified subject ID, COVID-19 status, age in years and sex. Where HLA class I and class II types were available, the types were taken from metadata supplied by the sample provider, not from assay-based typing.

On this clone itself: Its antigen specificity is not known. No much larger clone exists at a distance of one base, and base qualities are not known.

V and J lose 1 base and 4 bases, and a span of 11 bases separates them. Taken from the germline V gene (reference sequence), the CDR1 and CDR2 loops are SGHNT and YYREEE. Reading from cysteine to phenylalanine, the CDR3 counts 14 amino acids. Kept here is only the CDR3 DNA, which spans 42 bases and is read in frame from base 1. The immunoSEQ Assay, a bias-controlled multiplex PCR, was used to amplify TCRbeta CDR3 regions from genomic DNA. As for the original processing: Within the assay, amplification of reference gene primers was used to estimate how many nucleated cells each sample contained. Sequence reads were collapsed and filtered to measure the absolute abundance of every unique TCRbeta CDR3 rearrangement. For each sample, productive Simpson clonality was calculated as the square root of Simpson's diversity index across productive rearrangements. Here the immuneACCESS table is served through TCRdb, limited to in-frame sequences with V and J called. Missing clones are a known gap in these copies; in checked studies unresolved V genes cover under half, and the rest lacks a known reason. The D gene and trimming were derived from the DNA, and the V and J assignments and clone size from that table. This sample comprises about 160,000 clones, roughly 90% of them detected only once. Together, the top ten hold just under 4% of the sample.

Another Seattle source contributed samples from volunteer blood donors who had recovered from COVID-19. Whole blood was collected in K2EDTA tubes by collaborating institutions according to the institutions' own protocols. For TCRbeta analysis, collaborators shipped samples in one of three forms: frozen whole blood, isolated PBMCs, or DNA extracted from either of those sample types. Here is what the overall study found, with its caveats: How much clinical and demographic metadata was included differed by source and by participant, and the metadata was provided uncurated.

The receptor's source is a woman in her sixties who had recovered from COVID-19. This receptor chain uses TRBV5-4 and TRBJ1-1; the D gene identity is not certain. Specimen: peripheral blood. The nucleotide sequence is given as TGTGCCAGCAGCTTGAACATCCTAGGCACTGAAGCTTTCTTT. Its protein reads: CASSLNILGTEAFF.